These 25 T cell receptor beta chains originate from one sample sequenced in a study of blood T cell repertoires in COVID-19. Sequencing was performed with immunoSEQ multiplex PCR; in TCRdb, only in-frame clones are kept and a portion is missing. The data hold 200,000 to 300,000 clones, with about 84% observed a single time. Sequenced sample: PBMCs or T cells enriched from blood (not recorded which). These TCRs come from a woman aged 45-65 years who had recovered from COVID-19.

V gene TRBV4-2 combines with J gene TRBJ2-2, with a possible D match to TRBD2 (6 bases). With 1 base removed from V and 4 bases from J, the gap between germline ends came to 7 bases. The germline V gene has CDR1 LGHNA and CDR2 YNFKEQ. CDR3 length: 14 residues. CDR3 coding DNA: TGTGCCAGCAGCCAAGCGGGAGTCACCGGGGAGCTGTTTTTT. This translates into CASSQAGVTGELFF.

This sequence joins TRBV6-1 and TRBJ2-3; 7 bases agree with TRBD2. This CDR3 comprises 16 residues. The V gene end was trimmed by 1 base and the J gene end by 2 bases; junction bases not matched to a gene: 6. CDR1 and CDR2 (germline): MNHNS, SASEGT. This chain's CDR3 is CASSEDWGDYTDTQYF. For the CDR3, the DNA is TGTGCCAGCAGTGAAGATTGGGGGGACTACACAGATACGCAGTATTTT.

This clone has a single count. This chain links TRBV15 with TRBJ2-4, with TRBD1 matching 7 bases. The CDR3 totals 13 residues. Germline trimming cut 5 bases from V and 7 bases from J; bases unmatched to any gene: 5. Germline CDR1 is LNHNV and CDR2 is YYDKDF (reference sequence). CDR3 protein: CATSRQGVNIQYF. CDR3 coding DNA: TGTGCCACCAGCCGACAGGGCGTGAACATTCAGTACTTC.

The chain couples TRBV9 to TRBJ2-3; D possibly corresponds to TRBD2 (5 bases). This CDR3 has 15 amino acids. Per the germline V gene, CDR1 is SGDLS and CDR2 is YYNGEE. Trimming shortened V by 6 bases and J by 0 bases, and 14 bases separated the two germline ends. This CDR3 reads CASTPSGTSTDTQYF. Here the CDR3 DNA reads TGTGCCAGCACCCCCAGCGGAACTAGCACAGATACGCAGTATTTT.

This chain links TRBV11-3 with TRBJ2-1, with D perhaps matching TRBD2 (5 bases). CDR3 length: 14 residues. CDR1 is SGHNT, CDR2 YENEEA, per germline. V lost 3 bases to trimming and J lost 5 bases, with 11 bases between them. The CDR3 loop reads CASSFEGRNNEQFF. CDR3 in DNA: TGTGCCAGCAGCTTTGAGGGCAGAAACAATGAGCAGTTCTTC.

This chain joins TRBV11-2 and TRBJ1-6; 7 nucleotides align to TRBD1. Germline CDR1 is SGHAT and CDR2 is FQNNGV. The CDR3 sequence is 17 residues long. V dropped 7 bases and J dropped 3; count of bases not matched to a gene: 12. The CDR3 DNA reads as TGTGCCAGCACCCTACCGGGACAGCAGTACTATAATTCACCCCTCCACTTT. It encodes CASTLPGQQYYNSPLHF.

The chain links TRBV19 to TRBJ1-2; tentative D call: TRBD1 (5 bases). Germline V gives CDR1 LNHDA, CDR2 SQIVND (reference sequence). V lost 10 bases, J lost 4 bases, and 7 bases lay in between. This CDR3 is built from 10 residues. The CDR3 spells CAKQAYGYTF. CDR3 in DNA: TGTGCCAAACAGGCCTATGGCTACACCTTC.

This chain connects TRBV4-3 to TRBJ2-1; TRBD2 aligns across 10 bases. The CDR3 consists of 21 residues. Germline values: CDR1 LGHNA, CDR2 YSLEER. Trimming cost V 4 bases and J 0 bases; bases outside gene matches: 18. DNA of the CDR3: TGCGCCAGCAGCCCACTAGCGGGGCTAGCGGGGCTAAGGGGCTCCTACAATGAGCAGTTCTTC. Translated: CASSPLAGLAGLRGSYNEQFF.

The chain links TRBV7-6 to TRBJ2-7; 11 bases fit TRBD2. The CDR3 totals 15 residues. From germline, CDR1 is SGHVS and CDR2 FNYEAQ. The V gene end was trimmed by 1 base and the J gene end by 4 bases; junction bases not matched to a gene: 3. The CDR3 DNA reads TGTGCCAGCAGCTTAGGACTAGCGGGAATTTACGAGCAGTACTTC. It yields the protein CASSLGLAGIYEQYF.

J is TRBJ2-3 and V is TRBV2; 7 bases map to TRBD2. Germline assignment: CDR1 SNHLY and CDR2 FYNNEI. The CDR3 extends over 13 amino acids. Trimming at V came to 10 bases and at J to 2 bases, leaving 6 bases not matched to a gene. This chain's CDR3 is CATSGEITDTQYF. The CDR3 DNA sequence: TGTGCCACAAGCGGGGAAATCACAGATACGCAGTATTTT.

CDR3 nucleotide sequence: TGTGCCAGCAGCTTGGGGCAGGCCAATTCACCCCTCCACTTT. It specifies CASSLGQANSPLHF. The gene calls are TRBV5-6 and TRBJ1-6; D is uncertain. The CDR3 spans 14 residues. CDR1 is SGHDT and CDR2 is YYEEEE in the germline V gene. Trimming removed 0 bases from V and 7 bases from J, with 8 bases in between.

The chain is built from TRBV2 and TRBJ2-3, with a weak D call TRBD2 (5 bases). The CDR3 is 12 amino acids. Germline V CDR1 and CDR2: SNHLY, FYNNEI. Trimming removed 9 bases at V and 2 bases at J, with 9 bases between. CDR3 in amino acids: CASRGITDTQYF. CDR3 sequence (DNA): TGTGCCAGTAGAGGGATCACAGATACGCAGTATTTT.

The chain links TRBV6-5 to TRBJ2-7, with TRBD1 matching 9 bases. V was clipped by 10 bases and J by 7 bases; unmatched bases: 11. This CDR3 contains 13 residues. Germline assignment: CDR1 MNHEY and CDR2 SVGAGI. CDR3 loop: CATPGQGLWEQYF. CDR3 in DNA: TGTGCCACCCCGGGACAGGGCCTCTGGGAGCAGTACTTC.

The chain employs TRBV6-5 and TRBJ2-7, with 7 bases identical to TRBD1. The germline V gene encodes CDR1 MNHEY and CDR2 SVGAGI. The CDR3 extends over 14 amino acids. Trimming took 2 bases from V and 4 from J; bases not matched to a gene: 5. CDR3 DNA: TGTGCCAGCAGTTACGGGACAGCAAGTTACGAGCAGTACTTC. The encoded protein is CASSYGTASYEQYF.

The chain is built from TRBV3-1 (or the pseudogene TRBV3-2) and TRBJ1-5; possibly TRBD1 for D (5 bases). V lost 1 base to trimming and J lost 9 bases, with 10 bases between them. Germline V gene lookup returns CDR1 LGHDT and CDR2 YNNKEL (reference sequence). The CDR3 has 13 amino acids. The CDR3: CASSQVGGGPQHF. The CDR3, as DNA: TGTGCCAGCAGCCAAGTTGGCGGGGGGCCCCAGCATTTT.

V and J are TRBV6-5 and TRBJ1-3, with TRBD1 identical over 9 bases. Germline-derived CDR1 and CDR2 are MNHEY and SVGAGI. V was clipped by 1 base and J by 0 bases; unmatched bases: 1. CDR3 length equals 16 residues. The CDR3 loop is CASSYLTGGSGNTIYF. The CDR3 coding sequence is TGTGCCAGCAGTTACTTGACAGGGGGCTCTGGAAACACCATATATTTT.

V and J are TRBV7-2 and TRBJ1-2; possible D gene TRBD1, 6 bases. The CDR3 has 14 amino acids. Trimming took off 4 bases at V and 3 bases at J, with 12 bases between the two ends. Germline V CDR1 and CDR2: SGHTA, FQGNSA. DNA of the CDR3: TGTGCCAGCAGCTCAGGGGCGGGCGACTATGGCTACACCTTC. It yields the protein CASSSGAGDYGYTF.

The chain couples TRBV4-2 to TRBJ1-3; possibly TRBD1 for D (6 bases). CDR3 length: 16 residues. Germline CDR1 and CDR2: LGHNA and YNFKEQ. V was pared by 5 bases and J by 0 bases, with 14 bases between. Written as DNA, the CDR3 is TGTGCCAGCAGCACCCGACAGGAGCTCTCTGGAAACACCATATATTTT. It is translated as CASSTRQELSGNTIYF.

The V call is TRBV7-3, the J call TRBJ2-2, with 7 bases fitting TRBD1. With 0 bases clipped from V and 1 base from J, the junction kept 2 bases outside the gene matches. CDR1 and CDR2 from the germline V gene are SGHTA and FQGTGA. The CDR3 is 16 amino acids. As DNA, the CDR3 is TGTGCCAGCAGCTTAACAGGGGGCCTGAACACCGGGGAGCTGTTTTTT. Its protein product is CASSLTGGLNTGELFF.

A word on this clone: The DNA is omitted, as the CDR3 cannot be located on it reliably, and the CDR3 follows TCRdb's listing. The genes are TRBV5-5 and TRBJ2-5; the table's D call, TRBD2, has no DNA check behind it. Germline-derived CDR1 and CDR2 are SGHKS and YYEKEE (reference sequence). The CDR3 region is 15 residues in length, termini included. CDR3 in amino acids: CASSLRFGEGETQYF.

This chain uses TRBV5-8 with TRBJ1-2, with TRBD1 identical over 11 bases. Germline V gene sequence: CDR1 SGHTS, CDR2 YDEGEE. J was trimmed by 8 bases and V by 3 bases; bases with no gene match: 9. The CDR3 contains 15 residues. This CDR3 is CASSYRTGGRRGYTF. The CDR3 bases are TGTGCCAGCAGCTACCGGACAGGGGGCAGGAGGGGCTACACCTTC.

The J gene is TRBJ2-3, the V gene TRBV7-3, with 9 nucleotides matching TRBD2. The ends lost 3 bases at V and 4 bases at J; junction bases unmatched: 5. CDR1 and CDR2 (germline): SGHTA, FQGTGA. This CDR3 has 15 residues. The CDR3 reads CASSFMRGGPDTQYF. The CDR3 coding sequence is TGTGCCAGCAGCTTCATGCGGGGGGGCCCAGATACGCAGTATTTT.

This sequence joins TRBV7-2 and TRBJ2-2; 8 bases agree with TRBD2. CDR1 is SGHTA, CDR2 FQGNSA, per germline. After removal of 5 bases from V and 7 bases from J, the junction contained 15 bases not matched to a gene. This CDR3 contains 17 residues. The CDR3 nucleotides read TGTGCCAGCAGCCCAAATGCGGGAGGCCAGCACGGCGGGGAGCTGTTTTTT. Protein sequence: CASSPNAGGQHGGELFF. Complete variable domain (other parts from reference TRBV7-2 and TRBJ2-2): GAGVSQSPSNKVTEKGKDVELRCDPISGHTALYWYRQSLGQGLEFLIYFQGNSAPDKSGLPSDRFSAERTGGSVSTLTIQRTQQEDSAVYLCASSPNAGGQHGGELFFGEGSRLTVL.

The chain links TRBV27 to TRBJ2-2, with 7 positions matching TRBD2. Per the germline V gene, CDR1 is MNHEY and CDR2 is SMNVEV (reference sequence). V dropped 6 bases and J dropped 6; count of bases not matched to a gene: 4. The CDR3 is made up of 13 amino acids. The CDR3 region is CASSLGRAGELFF. CDR3 nucleotide sequence: TGTGCCAGCAGCCTTGGGAGGGCCGGGGAGCTGTTTTTT.

V is TRBV9 and J is TRBJ1-1; 8 positions match TRBD1. Looked up from germline, CDR1 is SGDLS and CDR2 is YYNGEE. The V and J ends lost 4 bases and 5 bases, in that order; junction bases with no gene match: 10. The CDR3 covers 15 residues. The CDR3 bases are TGTGCCAGCAGCACAAACGCAGGGGGCGGGACTGAAGCTTTCTTT. As protein: CASSTNAGGGTEAFF.